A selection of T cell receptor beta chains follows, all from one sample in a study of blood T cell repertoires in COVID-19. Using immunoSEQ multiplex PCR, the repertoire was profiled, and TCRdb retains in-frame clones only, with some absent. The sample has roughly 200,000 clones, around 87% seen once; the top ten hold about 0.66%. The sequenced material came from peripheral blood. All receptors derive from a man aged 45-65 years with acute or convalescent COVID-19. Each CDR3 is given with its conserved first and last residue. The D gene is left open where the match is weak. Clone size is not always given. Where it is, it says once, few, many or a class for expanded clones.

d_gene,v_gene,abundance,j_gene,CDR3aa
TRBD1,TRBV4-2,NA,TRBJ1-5,CASSQDFGQGAVGNQPQHF
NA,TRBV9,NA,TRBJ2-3,CASSVVYYTDTQYF
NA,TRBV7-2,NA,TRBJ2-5,CASSFTGQETQYF
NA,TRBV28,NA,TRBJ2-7,CASSLWAGLSSYEQYF
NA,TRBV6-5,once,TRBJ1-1,CASSDQGREAFF
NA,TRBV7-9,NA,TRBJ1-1,CASSLLQGAEAFF
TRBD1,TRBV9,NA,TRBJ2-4,CASSGQGAKNIQYF
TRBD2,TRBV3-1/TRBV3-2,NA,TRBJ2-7,CASSLGLAGYEQYF
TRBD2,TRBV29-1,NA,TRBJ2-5,CSVGPSGGLKAQYF
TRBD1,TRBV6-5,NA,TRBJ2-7,CASTPGQGGYEQYF
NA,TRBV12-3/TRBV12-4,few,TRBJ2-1,CASSFTRYNEQFF
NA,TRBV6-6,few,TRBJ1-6,CASSLFPSGASYNSPLHF
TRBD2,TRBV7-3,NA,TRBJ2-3,CASSSPGRVAGFTDTQYF
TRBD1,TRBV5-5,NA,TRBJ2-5,CASSTGQGGETQYF
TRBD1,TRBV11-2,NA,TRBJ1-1,CASSMGTGLNTEAFF
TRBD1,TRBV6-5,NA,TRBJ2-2,CASSYSAGQATGELFF
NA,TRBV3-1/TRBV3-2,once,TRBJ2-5,CASSQGHLQETQYF
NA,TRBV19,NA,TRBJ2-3,CASSSGQGNPDTQYF
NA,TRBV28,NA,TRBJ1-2,CASSLGQGIGYTF
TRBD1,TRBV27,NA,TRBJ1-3,CASSSLPRTGQLSGNTIYF
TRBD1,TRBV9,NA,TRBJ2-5,CASSVAGQYQETQYF
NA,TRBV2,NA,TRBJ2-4,CASSVERAKNIQYF
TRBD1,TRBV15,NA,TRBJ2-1,CATSRPFDRAGNEQFF
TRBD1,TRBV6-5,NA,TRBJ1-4,CASRAGQGREKLFF
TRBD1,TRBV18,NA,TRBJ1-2,CASSPRTGAGYGYTF
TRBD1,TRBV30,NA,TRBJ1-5,CAWSPGGEQPQHF
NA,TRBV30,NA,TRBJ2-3,CAWRGQGPDTQYF
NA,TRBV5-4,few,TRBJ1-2,CASSLDGLRDSYGYTF
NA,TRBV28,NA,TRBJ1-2,CASNLKGNYGYTF